Listed below are T cell receptor beta chains from one sample, sequenced in a study. TCRdb reprocessed the RT-PCR reads via MiXCR and lists one record per CDR3 protein. The data show almost 700,000 distinct CDR3 sequences, 11% to 15% seen once. The specimen sequenced was memory CD4+ T cells from blood. The source of these receptors is a female donor in good health, serving as a healthy control. Both conserved end residues are part of each CDR3. The D gene is left open where the match is weak.

TRBD2 | TRBJ2-5 | 12 | TRBV20-1 | CSEEREGETQYF
TRBD2 | TRBJ2-3 | 17 | TRBV7-3 | CASSRSGTSGGQDTQYF
TRBD1 | TRBJ1-4 | 16 | TRBV12-3/TRBV12-4 | CASRPTTGATNEKLFF
. | TRBJ1-1 | 11 | TRBV20-1 | CSVRENTEAFF
. | TRBJ1-1 | 10 | TRBV20-1 | CSARRTEAFF
TRBD2 | TRBJ2-5 | 17 | TRBV4-3 | CASSQLVAGVTEETQYF
TRBD2 | TRBJ2-7 | 15 | TRBV20-1 | CSAVRMTSGTYEQYF
. | TRBJ1-5 | 13 | TRBV5-1 | CASSLDNGQPQHF
. | TRBJ2-2 | 13 | TRBV4-1 | CASSQVMGGELFF
. | TRBJ2-6 | 16 | TRBV6-2/TRBV6-3 | CASSYSFRVGANVLTF
. | TRBJ1-2 | 16 | TRBV20-1 | CSAPVLGRGRGYGYTF
TRBD1 | TRBJ2-1 | 15 | TRBV20-1 | CSARTPGQQYNEQFF
TRBD1 | TRBJ2-7 | 14 | TRBV7-9 | CASSMTGVTYEQYF
. | TRBJ1-3 | 16 | TRBV7-2 | CASSPTGPTSGNTIYF
TRBD1 | TRBJ2-7 | 16 | TRBV7-9 | CASSPNPGQGGYEQYF
. | TRBJ2-6 | 18 | TRBV5-1 | CASSLVFGRGVGANVLTF
. | TRBJ1-1 | 12 | TRBV10-3 | CAISDKPAEAFF
TRBD1 | TRBJ1-1 | 13 | TRBV6-5 | CATTGVKVTEAFF
. | TRBJ2-3 | 14 | TRBV20-1 | CSARVYHSTDTQYF
. | TRBJ1-6 | 16 | TRBV27 | CASSLWLGGDNSPLHF
. | TRBJ1-1 | 13 | TRBV2 | CASFSLGNTEAFF
. | TRBJ2-6 | 13 | TRBV6-1 | CAGRPPGANVLTF
TRBD2 | TRBJ2-5 | 15 | TRBV24-1 | CATSGGSGKQETQYF
. | TRBJ2-7 | 14 | TRBV5-6 | CASSLPGPIYEQYF
. | TRBJ2-7 | 14 | TRBV7-6 | CASSPQGFNYEQYF
TRBD1 | TRBJ2-7 | 15 | TRBV20-1 | CSAKTGTGTSYEQYF
. | TRBJ1-2 | 11 | TRBV2 | CASSAGSGYTF
TRBD1 | TRBJ2-6 | 18 | TRBV6-6 | CASSYRGQGYSGANVLTF
TRBD2 | TRBJ2-7 | 16 | TRBV6-5 | CASRSPRSGTAYEQYF
. | TRBJ1-2 | 15 | TRBV4-1 | CASSQESRVLGGYTF
. | TRBJ2-7 | 14 | TRBV29-1 | CSVEDRGVSYEQYF
. | TRBJ2-1 | 15 | TRBV12-3/TRBV12-4 | CASSSGANVYNEQFF
. | TRBJ2-7 | 13 | TRBV27 | CASRPSSVYEQYF
. | TRBJ2-6 | 19 | TRBV6-2/TRBV6-3 | CASSYFTGSMVSGANVLTF
. | TRBJ1-1 | 15 | TRBV11-1 | CASSSFWGVTTEAFF
. | TRBJ1-4 | 15 | TRBV5-4 | CASSLEEQSNEKLFF
. | TRBJ1-6 | 14 | TRBV7-9 | CASSLDRISSPLHF